Listed below are T cell receptor beta chains from one sample, sequenced in a study of blood T cell repertoires in COVID-19. Sequencing was performed with immunoSEQ multiplex PCR; in TCRdb, only in-frame clones are kept and a portion is missing. This table has 450,000 to 500,000 clones, less than 90% appearing once. Sequenced sample: PBMCs or T cells enriched from blood (not recorded which). The receptors derive from a woman aged 55-69 years who had recovered from COVID-19. CDR3s include the opening cysteine and the closing phenylalanine or tryptophan. The D gene is left open where the match is weak. The size field is filled for only some rows; it gives once, few, many or a size class.

.,TRBV5-1,.,TRBJ2-7,TGCGCCAGCAGCTTGGCAGGGTTGTCCTACGAGCAGTACTTC,CASSLAGLSYEQYF
TRBD1,TRBV6-2/TRBV6-3,.,TRBJ1-2,TGTGCCAGCAGCGGTAATCTACAGGGGCACTATGGCTACACCTTC,CASSGNLQGHYGYTF
.,TRBV6-5,few,TRBJ1-2,TGTGCCAGCAGTCCGAGGGTGGACTATGGCTACACCTTC,CASSPRVDYGYTF
.,TRBV30,.,TRBJ2-1,TGTGCCTGGAGCACAGGGATTTCCTACAATGAGCAGTTCTTC,CAWSTGISYNEQFF
.,TRBV12-5,.,TRBJ2-1,TGTGCTAGTGGTTTGTACGCGAATGAGCAGTTCTTC,CASGLYANEQFF
.,TRBV7-9,.,TRBJ1-2,TGTGCCAGCAGCTTCAAAGTCGCGGAAAAGGGCTACACCTTC,CASSFKVAEKGYTF
TRBD1,TRBV18,.,TRBJ2-1,TGTGCCAGCTCACTTGGATCGGGACAGAGCAATGAGCAGTTCTTC,CASSLGSGQSNEQFF
TRBD1,TRBV6-5,.,TRBJ1-2,TGTGCCAGCAGTTACGCCGGGACAGAGAGTAACTATGGCTACACCTTC,CASSYAGTESNYGYTF
.,TRBV30,.,TRBJ1-1,TGTGCCTGGAGTGTACACAGCCTGAACACTGAAGCTTTCTTT,CAWSVHSLNTEAFF
.,TRBV24-1,.,TRBJ1-2,TGTGCCACCAGTGATCGGTCAGCCACTAAGTTCTATGGCTACACCTTC,CATSDRSATKFYGYTF